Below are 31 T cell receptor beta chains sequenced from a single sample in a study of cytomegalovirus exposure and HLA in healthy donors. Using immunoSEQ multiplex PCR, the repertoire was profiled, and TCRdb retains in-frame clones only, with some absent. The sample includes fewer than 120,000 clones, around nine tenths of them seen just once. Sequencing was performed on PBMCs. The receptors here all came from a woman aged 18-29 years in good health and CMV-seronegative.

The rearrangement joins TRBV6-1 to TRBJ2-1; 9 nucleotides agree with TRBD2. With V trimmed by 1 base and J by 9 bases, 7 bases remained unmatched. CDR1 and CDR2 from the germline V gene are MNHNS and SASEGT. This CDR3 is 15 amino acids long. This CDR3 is CASSEEAGGPREQFF. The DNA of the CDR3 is TGTGCCAGCAGTGAAGAGGCGGGAGGGCCCCGTGAGCAGTTCTTC.

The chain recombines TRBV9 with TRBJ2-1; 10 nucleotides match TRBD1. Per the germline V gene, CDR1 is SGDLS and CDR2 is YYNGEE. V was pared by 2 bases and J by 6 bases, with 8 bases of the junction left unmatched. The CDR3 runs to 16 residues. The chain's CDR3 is CASSVGTGAGRNEQFF. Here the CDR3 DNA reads TGTGCCAGCAGCGTGGGGACAGGGGCGGGACGCAATGAGCAGTTCTTC. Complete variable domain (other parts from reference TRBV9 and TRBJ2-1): DSGVTQTPKHLITATGQRVTLRCSPRSGDLSVYWYQQSLDQGLQFLIQYYNGEERAKGNILERFSAQQFPDLHSELNLSSLELGDSALYFCASSVGTGAGRNEQFFGPGTRLTVL.

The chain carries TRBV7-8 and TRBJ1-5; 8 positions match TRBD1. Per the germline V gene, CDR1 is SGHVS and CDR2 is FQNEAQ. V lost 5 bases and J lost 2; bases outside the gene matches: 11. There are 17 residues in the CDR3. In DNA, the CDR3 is TGTGCCAGCAGCCCGGACAGGGTGTTTCGGCGCAATCAGCCCCAGCATTTT. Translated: CASSPDRVFRRNQPQHF.

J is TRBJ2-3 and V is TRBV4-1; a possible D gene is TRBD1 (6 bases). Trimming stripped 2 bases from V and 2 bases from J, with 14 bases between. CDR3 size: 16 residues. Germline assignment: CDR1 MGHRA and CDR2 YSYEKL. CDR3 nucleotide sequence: TGCGCCAGCAGCCAACTGTCCGGGACACTCACAGATACGCAGTATTTT. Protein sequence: CASSQLSGTLTDTQYF.

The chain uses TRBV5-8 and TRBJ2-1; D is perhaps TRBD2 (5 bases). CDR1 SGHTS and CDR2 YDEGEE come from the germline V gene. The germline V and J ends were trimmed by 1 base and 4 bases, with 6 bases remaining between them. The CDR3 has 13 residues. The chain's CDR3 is CASSLRGYNEQFF. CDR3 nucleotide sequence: TGTGCCAGCAGCTTGCGCGGGTACAATGAGCAGTTCTTC.

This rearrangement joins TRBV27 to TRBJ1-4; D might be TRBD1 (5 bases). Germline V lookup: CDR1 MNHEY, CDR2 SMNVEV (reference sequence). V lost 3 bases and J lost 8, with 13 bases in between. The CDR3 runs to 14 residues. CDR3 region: CASSFGHPGEKLFF. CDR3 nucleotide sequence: TGTGCCAGCAGTTTTGGACACCCCGGGGAAAAACTGTTTTTT. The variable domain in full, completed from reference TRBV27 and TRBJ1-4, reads EAQVTQNPRYLITVTGKKLTVTCSQNMNHEYMSWYRQDPGLGLRQIYYSMNVEVTDKGDVPEGYKVSRKEKRNFPLILESPSPNQTSLYFCASSFGHPGEKLFFGSGTQLSVL.

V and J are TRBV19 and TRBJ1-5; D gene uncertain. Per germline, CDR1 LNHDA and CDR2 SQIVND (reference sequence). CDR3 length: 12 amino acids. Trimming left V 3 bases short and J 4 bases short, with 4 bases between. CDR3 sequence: CASSIGNQPQHF. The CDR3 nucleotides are TGTGCCAGTAGTATCGGTAATCAGCCCCAGCATTTT.

The CDR3 protein is CASSTTGTGAYEQYF. Written as DNA, the CDR3 is TGTGCCAGCAGTACGACCGGGACAGGCGCCTACGAGCAGTACTTC. The gene calls are TRBV28 and TRBJ2-7; 8 nucleotides line up with TRBD1. The germline CDR1 and CDR2 sequences are MDHEN and SYDVKM. V lost 5 bases to trimming and J lost 2 bases; unmatched junction nucleotides: 8. The CDR3 spans 15 residues.

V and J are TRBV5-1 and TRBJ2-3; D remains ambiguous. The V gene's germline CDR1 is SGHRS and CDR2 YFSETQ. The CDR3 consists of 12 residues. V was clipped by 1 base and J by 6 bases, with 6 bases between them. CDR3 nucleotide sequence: TGCGCCAGCAGCTTGTTAGCCGATACGCAGTATTTT. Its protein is CASSLLADTQYF.

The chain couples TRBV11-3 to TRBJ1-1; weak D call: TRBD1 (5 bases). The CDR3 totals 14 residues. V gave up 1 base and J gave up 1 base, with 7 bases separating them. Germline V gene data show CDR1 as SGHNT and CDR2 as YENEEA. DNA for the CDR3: TGTGCCAGCAGCTTAGGGGGCGCGAACACTGAAGCTTTCTTT. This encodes CASSLGGANTEAFF.

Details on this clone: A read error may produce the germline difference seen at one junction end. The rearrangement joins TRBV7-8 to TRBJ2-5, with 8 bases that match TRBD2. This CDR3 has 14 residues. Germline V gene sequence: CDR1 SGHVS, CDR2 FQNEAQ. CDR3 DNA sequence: TGTGCCAGCAGCTCCGGGAGGGCCCAAGGGACCCAGTACTTC. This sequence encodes CASSSGRAQGTQYF.

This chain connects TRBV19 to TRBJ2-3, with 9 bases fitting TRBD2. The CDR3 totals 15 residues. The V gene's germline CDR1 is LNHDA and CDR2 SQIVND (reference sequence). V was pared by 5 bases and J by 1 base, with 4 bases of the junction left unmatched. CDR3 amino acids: CASSFVAGGTDTQYF. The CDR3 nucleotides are TGTGCCAGTAGTTTCGTAGCGGGGGGCACAGATACGCAGTATTTT.

CDR3 residues: CASSDRTGGTPQHF. In DNA form, the CDR3 reads TGCGCCAGCAGCGACCGGACAGGGGGCACGCCCCAGCATTTT. The rearrangement links TRBV4-1 to TRBJ1-5; 11 bases match TRBD1. After removal of 5 bases from V and 9 bases from J, the junction contained 6 bases not matched to a gene. Per the germline V gene, CDR1 is MGHRA and CDR2 is YSYEKL. This CDR3 has 14 amino acids.

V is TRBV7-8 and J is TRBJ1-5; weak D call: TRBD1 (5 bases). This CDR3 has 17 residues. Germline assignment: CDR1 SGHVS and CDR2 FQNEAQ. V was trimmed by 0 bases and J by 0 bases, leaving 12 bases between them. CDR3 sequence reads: CASSLARGYYSNQPQHF. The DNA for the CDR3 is TGTGCCAGCAGCTTAGCTAGGGGCTACTATAGCAATCAGCCCCAGCATTTT. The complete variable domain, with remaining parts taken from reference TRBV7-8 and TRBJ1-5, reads GAGVSQSPRYKVAKRGQDVALRCDPISGHVSLFWYQQALGQGPEFLTYFQNEAQLDKSGLPSDRFFAERPEGSVSTLKIQRTQQEDSAVYLCASSLARGYYSNQPQHFGDGTRLSIL.

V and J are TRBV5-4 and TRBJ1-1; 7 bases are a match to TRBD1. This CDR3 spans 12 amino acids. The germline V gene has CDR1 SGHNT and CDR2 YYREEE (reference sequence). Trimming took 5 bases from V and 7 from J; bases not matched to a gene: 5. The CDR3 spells CASRRQGGEAFF. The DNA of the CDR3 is TGTGCCAGCAGACGACAGGGTGGTGAAGCTTTCTTT.

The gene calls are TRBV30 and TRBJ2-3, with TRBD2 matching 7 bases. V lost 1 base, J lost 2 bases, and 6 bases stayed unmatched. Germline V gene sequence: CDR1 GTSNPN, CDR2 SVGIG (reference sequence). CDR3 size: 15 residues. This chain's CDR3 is CAWSGLAELTDTQYF. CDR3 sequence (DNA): TGTGCCTGGAGTGGACTAGCAGAGCTCACAGATACGCAGTATTTT.

Written as DNA, the CDR3 is TGTGCCAGCAGCCCAATGGGGGGATCCTACGAGCAGTACTTC. Protein product: CASSPMGGSYEQYF. The chain recombines TRBV9 with TRBJ2-7, with D tentatively TRBD2 (6 bases). The CDR3 contains 14 residues. Trimming removed 4 bases at V and 1 base at J, with 12 bases between. Germline CDR1 and CDR2: SGDLS and YYNGEE.

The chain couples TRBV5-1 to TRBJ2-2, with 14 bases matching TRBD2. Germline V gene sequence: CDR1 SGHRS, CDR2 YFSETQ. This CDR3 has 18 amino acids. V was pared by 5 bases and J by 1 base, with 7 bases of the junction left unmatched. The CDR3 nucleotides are TGCGCCAGCAGGCCGGGACTAGCGGGAGATTTGAACACCGGGGAGCTGTTTTTT. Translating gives CASRPGLAGDLNTGELFF.

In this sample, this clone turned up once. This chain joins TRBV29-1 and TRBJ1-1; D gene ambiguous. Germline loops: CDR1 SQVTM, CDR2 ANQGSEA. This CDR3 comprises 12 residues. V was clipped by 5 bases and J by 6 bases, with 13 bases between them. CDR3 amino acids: CSVQEFGAEAFF. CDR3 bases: TGCAGCGTTCAGGAATTCGGCGCTGAAGCTTTCTTT.

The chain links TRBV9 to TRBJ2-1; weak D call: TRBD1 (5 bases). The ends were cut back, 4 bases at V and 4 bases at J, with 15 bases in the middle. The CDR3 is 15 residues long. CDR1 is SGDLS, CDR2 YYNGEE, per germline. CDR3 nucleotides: TGTGCCAGCAGCTCCCAGGACATCCATTACAATGAGCAGTTCTTC. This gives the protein CASSSQDIHYNEQFF.

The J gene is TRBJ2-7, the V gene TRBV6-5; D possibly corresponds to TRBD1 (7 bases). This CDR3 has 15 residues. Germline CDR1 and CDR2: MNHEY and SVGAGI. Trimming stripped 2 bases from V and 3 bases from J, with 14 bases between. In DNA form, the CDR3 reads TGTGCCAGCAGTTACGGACAGGAGGGGGGCTACGAGCAGTACTTC. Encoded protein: CASSYGQEGGYEQYF.

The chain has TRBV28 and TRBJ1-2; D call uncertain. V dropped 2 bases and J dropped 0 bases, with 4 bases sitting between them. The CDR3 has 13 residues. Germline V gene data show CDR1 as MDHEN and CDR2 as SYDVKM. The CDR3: CASSLASNYGYTF. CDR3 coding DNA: TGTGCCAGCAGTTTAGCGTCTAACTATGGCTACACCTTC.

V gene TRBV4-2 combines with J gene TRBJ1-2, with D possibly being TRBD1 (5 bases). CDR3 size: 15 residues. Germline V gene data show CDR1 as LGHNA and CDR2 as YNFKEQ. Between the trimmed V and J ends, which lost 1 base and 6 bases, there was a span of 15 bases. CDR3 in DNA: TGTGCCAGCAGCCAAGGAGTGCAGGGCGGCGATGGCTACACCTTC. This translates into CASSQGVQGGDGYTF.

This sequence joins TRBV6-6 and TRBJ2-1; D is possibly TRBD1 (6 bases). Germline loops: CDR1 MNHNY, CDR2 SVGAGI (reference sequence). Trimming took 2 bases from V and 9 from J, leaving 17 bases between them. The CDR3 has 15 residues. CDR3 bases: TGTGCCAGCAGTTACGGGACATCATTTCGGGGTGAGCAGTTCTTC. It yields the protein CASSYGTSFRGEQFF.

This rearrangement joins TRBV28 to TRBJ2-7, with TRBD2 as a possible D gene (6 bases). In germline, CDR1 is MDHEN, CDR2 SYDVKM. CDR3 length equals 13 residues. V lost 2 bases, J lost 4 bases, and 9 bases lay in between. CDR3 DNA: TGTGCCAGCAGTTTAGGGCGGGGTTACGAGCAGTACTTC. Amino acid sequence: CASSLGRGYEQYF.

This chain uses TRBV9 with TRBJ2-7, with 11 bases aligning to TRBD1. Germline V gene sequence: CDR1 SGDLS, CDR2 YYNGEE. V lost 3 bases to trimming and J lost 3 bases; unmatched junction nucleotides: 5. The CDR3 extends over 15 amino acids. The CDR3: CASSAGGQGGYEQYF. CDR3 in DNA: TGTGCCAGCAGCGCAGGGGGACAGGGGGGCTACGAGCAGTACTTC.

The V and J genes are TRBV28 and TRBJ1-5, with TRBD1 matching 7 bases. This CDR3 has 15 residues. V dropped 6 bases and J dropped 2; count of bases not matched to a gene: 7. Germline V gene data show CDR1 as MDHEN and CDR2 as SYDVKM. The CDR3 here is CASSSTGLGNQPQHF. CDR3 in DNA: TGTGCCAGCAGCTCGACAGGGTTAGGCAATCAGCCCCAGCATTTT.

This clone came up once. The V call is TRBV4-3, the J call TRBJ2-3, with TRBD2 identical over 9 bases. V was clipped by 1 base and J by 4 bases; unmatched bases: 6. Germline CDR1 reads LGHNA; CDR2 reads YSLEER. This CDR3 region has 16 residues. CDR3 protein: CASSQGFAGGADTQYF. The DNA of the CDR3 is TGCGCCAGCAGCCAAGGATTTGCGGGAGGGGCAGATACGCAGTATTTT.

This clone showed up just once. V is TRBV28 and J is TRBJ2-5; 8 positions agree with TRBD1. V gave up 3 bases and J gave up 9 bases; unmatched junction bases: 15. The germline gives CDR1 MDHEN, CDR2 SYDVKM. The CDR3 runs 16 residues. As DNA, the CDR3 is TGTGCCAGCAGTTTGATCGACAGGGGCCCTCCCCGAGCCCAGTACTTC. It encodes CASSLIDRGPPRAQYF. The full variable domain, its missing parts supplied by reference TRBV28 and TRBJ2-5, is DVKVTQSSRYLVKRTGEKVFLECVQDMDHENMFWYRQDPGLGLRLIYFSYDVKMKEKGDIPEGYSVSREKKERFSLILESASTNQTSMYLCASSLIDRGPPRAQYFGPGTRLLVL.

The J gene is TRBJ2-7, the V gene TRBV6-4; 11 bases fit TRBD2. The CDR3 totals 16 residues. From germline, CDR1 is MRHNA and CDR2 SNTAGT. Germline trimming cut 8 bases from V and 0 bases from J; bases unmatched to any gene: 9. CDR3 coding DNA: TGTGCCAGCGGAACGAGACTAGCGGGAAGCTCCTACGAGCAGTACTTC. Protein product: CASGTRLAGSSYEQYF.

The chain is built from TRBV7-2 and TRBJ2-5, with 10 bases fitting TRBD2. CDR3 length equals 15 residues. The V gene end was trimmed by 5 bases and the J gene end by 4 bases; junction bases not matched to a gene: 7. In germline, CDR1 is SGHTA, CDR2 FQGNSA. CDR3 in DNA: TGTGCCAGCAGCATTAGCGGGGGGACCGGAGAGACCCAGTACTTC. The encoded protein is CASSISGGTGETQYF.